These T cell receptor beta chains were read from a single sample in a study of technical replicates of blood from a few donors. Repertoires were generated with immunoSEQ multiplex PCR, while TCRdb's copy carries only in-frame clones and drops some. The profile shows under 15,000 clones, 65% to 85% of them singletons. The sample comprised PBMCs. The receptor source for this set is a human donor in good health. Each CDR3 is given with its conserved first and last residue.

cdr3_aa: CATGGHFGEQYF
j_call: TRBJ2-7
v_call: TRBV10-3

cdr3_aa: CASSQPLGLALPIEQFF
j_call: TRBJ2-1
v_call: TRBV13

cdr3_aa: CASSPRTGGDEQYF
j_call: TRBJ2-7
v_call: TRBV13

cdr3_aa: CASSLEGDRGNTEAFF
j_call: TRBJ1-1
v_call: TRBV5-6

cdr3_aa: CASSLGLGVREQYF
j_call: TRBJ2-7
v_call: TRBV27

cdr3_aa: CASSSGTINYGYTF
j_call: TRBJ1-2
v_call: TRBV28

cdr3_aa: CASSRGRNPGVSNQPQHF
j_call: TRBJ1-5
v_call: TRBV23-1

cdr3_aa: CASSLAIGSSYNEQFF
j_call: TRBJ2-1
v_call: TRBV5-1

cdr3_aa: CAWSVNRLGNTIYF
j_call: TRBJ1-3
v_call: TRBV30

cdr3_aa: CASSFEVFREQFF
j_call: TRBJ2-1
v_call: TRBV28

cdr3_aa: CAWSKGLGLAHEQYF
j_call: TRBJ2-7
v_call: TRBV30

cdr3_aa: CASSGLAGSYEQYF
j_call: TRBJ2-7
v_call: TRBV2

cdr3_aa: CASSPTGDSLPDTQYF
j_call: TRBJ2-3
v_call: TRBV5-8

cdr3_aa: CASSERQGEQYF
j_call: TRBJ2-7
v_call: TRBV6-1

cdr3_aa: CASSQEGLVETQYF
j_call: TRBJ2-5
v_call: TRBV4-2

cdr3_aa: CASKRTSGSSDTQYF
j_call: TRBJ2-3
v_call: TRBV2

cdr3_aa: CASSFMGLAWITGELFF
j_call: TRBJ2-2
v_call: TRBV7-9

cdr3_aa: CASSGTGRFEQYF
j_call: TRBJ2-7
v_call: TRBV28

cdr3_aa: CASSDSDRGQQFF
j_call: TRBJ2-1
v_call: TRBV6-4

cdr3_aa: CASRGTGTYNEQFF
j_call: TRBJ2-1
v_call: TRBV19

cdr3_aa: CASSTQSGTVDTIYF
j_call: TRBJ1-3
v_call: TRBV5-1

cdr3_aa: CASSLGRAGYEQYF
j_call: TRBJ2-7
v_call: TRBV5-4

cdr3_aa: CAWSVQTGNTIYF
j_call: TRBJ1-3
v_call: TRBV30

cdr3_aa: CASSFSGTRNNEQFF
j_call: TRBJ2-1
v_call: TRBV5-1

cdr3_aa: CASKGGGTDTQYF
j_call: TRBJ2-3
v_call: TRBV28

cdr3_aa: CASSYSDSGANVLTF
j_call: TRBJ2-6
v_call: TRBV6-6

cdr3_aa: CASSPRPAERDTDTQYF
j_call: TRBJ2-3
v_call: TRBV5-1

cdr3_aa: CASSATKDSEGSEKLFF
j_call: TRBJ1-4
v_call: TRBV2

cdr3_aa: CASSLLTGVNGGYTF
j_call: TRBJ1-2
v_call: TRBV28

cdr3_aa: CASSGGSAGNTIYF
j_call: TRBJ1-3
v_call: TRBV28

cdr3_aa: CASSLADSSTTFF
j_call: TRBJ1-1
v_call: TRBV7-6

cdr3_aa: CASSGRQGSEAFF
j_call: TRBJ1-1
v_call: TRBV6-1

cdr3_aa: CASSSTYSGYEQYF
j_call: TRBJ2-7
v_call: TRBV2

cdr3_aa: CASSPALGQGSYEQYF
j_call: TRBJ2-7
v_call: TRBV18

cdr3_aa: CASSPGAGGAPETQYF
j_call: TRBJ2-5
v_call: TRBV5-1

cdr3_aa: CAWGLRGSGAGELFF
j_call: TRBJ2-2
v_call: TRBV30

cdr3_aa: CASSRIHRNF
j_call: TRBJ2-7
v_call: TRBV4-2

cdr3_aa: CASSPGTSGETQYF
j_call: TRBJ2-5
v_call: TRBV7-3

cdr3_aa: CASSQGGTSEQFF
j_call: TRBJ2-1
v_call: TRBV4-1

cdr3_aa: CASSQGHRGDQPQHF
j_call: TRBJ1-5
v_call: TRBV18

cdr3_aa: CASSIVSNEKLFF
j_call: TRBJ1-4
v_call: TRBV19

cdr3_aa: CASSDPGTGYEKLFF
j_call: TRBJ1-4
v_call: TRBV6-1

cdr3_aa: CAGNRGSWGGNTIYF
j_call: TRBJ1-3
v_call: TRBV30

cdr3_aa: CASRRHAYGYTF
j_call: TRBJ1-2
v_call: TRBV6-5

cdr3_aa: CASSLFWEGAYNEQFF
j_call: TRBJ2-1
v_call: TRBV5-1

cdr3_aa: CAISQGQNSGNTIYF
j_call: TRBJ1-3
v_call: TRBV10-3

cdr3_aa: CASSLGTAEAFF
j_call: TRBJ1-1
v_call: TRBV7-9

cdr3_aa: CVRSLAGSEQYF
j_call: TRBJ2-7
v_call: TRBV7-5

cdr3_aa: CASSIDLNTEAFF
j_call: TRBJ1-1
v_call: TRBV5-1

cdr3_aa: CATSRVFSGPYNEQFF
j_call: TRBJ2-1
v_call: TRBV15

cdr3_aa: CSITGDLDTEAFF
j_call: TRBJ1-1
v_call: TRBV29-1

cdr3_aa: CASSDGQASYEQYF
j_call: TRBJ2-7
v_call: TRBV10-2

cdr3_aa: CASSGGGIVGEQFF
j_call: TRBJ2-1
v_call: TRBV27

cdr3_aa: CASSLSPRGAQETQYF
j_call: TRBJ2-5
v_call: TRBV5-1

cdr3_aa: CATQYSYEQYF
j_call: TRBJ2-7
v_call: TRBV2

cdr3_aa: CASSSGGSTDTQYF
j_call: TRBJ2-3
v_call: TRBV19